This paragraph reports one T cell receptor beta chain. Antigen unknown. Isolated RNA was reverse transcribed in full, so expressed TCRB transcripts were sequenced. Assay used: immunoSEQ multiplex PCR; TCRdb lists only in-frame clones, some missing. The repertoire has some 300,000 clones, roughly 8% of them found once; the top ten carry under 1.3%. Trimming removed 3 bases at V and 2 bases at J, with 10 bases between. The CDR3 is made up of 15 amino acids. CDR1 is SEHNR and CDR2 is FQNEAQ in the germline V gene (reference sequence). This entry is derived from a study of beta chain features in type 1 diabetes. Study-level points and caveats: The question of HLA type influencing TCRB rearrangement was one that remained unresolved here.

The sequence was obtained from a woman aged 18-29 years in good health. Sequenced input: central memory CD4+ T cells from blood. The chain has TRBV7-9 and TRBJ2-2; D is perhaps TRBD1 (5 bases). CDR3 amino acids: CASSLGQGNTGELFF. DNA of the CDR3: TGTGCCAGCAGCTTGGGGCAGGGAAACACCGGGGAGCTGTTTTTT. Full variable domain (remainder filled in from reference TRBV7-9 and TRBJ2-2): DTGVSQNPRHKITKRGQNVTFRCDPISEHNRLYWYRQTLGQGPEFLTYFQNEAQLEKSRLLSDRFSAERPKGSFSTLEIQRTEQGDSAMYLCASSLGQGNTGELFFGEGSRLTVL.